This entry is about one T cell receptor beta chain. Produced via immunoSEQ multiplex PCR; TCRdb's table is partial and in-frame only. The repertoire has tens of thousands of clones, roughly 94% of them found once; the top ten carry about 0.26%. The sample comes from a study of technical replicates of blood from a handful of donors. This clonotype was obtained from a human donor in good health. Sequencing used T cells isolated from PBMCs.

CDR3 sequence (DNA): TGCGCCAGCAGTTCGGCCAGGAATCAGCCCCAGCATTTT. It is translated as CASSSARNQPQHF. V usage is TRBV10-1 and J usage is TRBJ1-5; unclear D gene. Germline CDR1 WNHNN, CDR2 SYGVQD (reference sequence). The germline V and J ends were trimmed by 5 bases and 4 bases, with 9 bases remaining between them. There are 13 residues in the CDR3.